This is a list of T cell receptor beta chains from one sample in a study of T cell changes during pregnancy in multiple sclerosis. The method was immunoSEQ multiplex PCR; TCRdb's version includes in-frame clones alone and lacks a portion of them. Here the sample spans 45,000 to 65,000 clones, 80% to 95% being singletons. The sample in question was CD4+ T cells from peripheral blood mononuclear cells, obtained in the second trimester of pregnancy. Receptors originate from a female donor with multiple sclerosis, enrolled in a pregnancy study. CDR3s include the opening cysteine and the closing phenylalanine or tryptophan. The D gene is left open where the match is weak.

TRBJ1-1,TRBV6-6,-,TGTGCCAGCAGTTACCAGTCAGGTAACACTGAAGCTTTCTTT,CASSYQSGNTEAFF
TRBJ1-5,TRBV6-1,-,TGTGCCAGCAGCGTTATTAGCAATCAGCCCCAGCATTTT,CASSVISNQPQHF
TRBJ1-4,TRBV5-4,-,TGTGCCAGCAGCTTGCTACAGGGCGAGTCGGAAAAACTGTTTTTT,CASSLLQGESEKLFF
TRBJ2-4,TRBV21-1,-,TGTGCCAGCAGCAGGACAGGGGGCCAGCTAATAAACATTCAGTACTTC,CASSRTGGQLINIQYF
TRBJ2-2,TRBV18,-,TGTGCCAGCTCAGCACAGGAGGTCGGGGAGCTGTTTTTT,CASSAQEVGELFF
TRBJ2-1,TRBV4-1,-,TGCGCCAGCAGCCAAGTAGTACCGAGCTACAATGAGCAGTTCTTC,CASSQVVPSYNEQFF
TRBJ2-7,TRBV10-3,-,TGTGCCATCAGCCCCGGGAAGGGCCTCTACGAGCAGTACTTC,CAISPGKGLYEQYF
TRBJ1-3,TRBV5-5,-,TGTGCCAGCAGCTTATCTGGACTCCTCTCTGGAAACACCATATATTTT,CASSLSGLLSGNTIYF
TRBJ1-5,TRBV7-9,TRBD1,TGTGCCAGCAGTCTAGGAGGACGGGACAGGGCGATCAATCAGCCCCAGCATTTT,CASSLGGRDRAINQPQHF
TRBJ1-3,TRBV5-8,-,TGTGCCAGCAGCCCGACTGTGAGAGGAAACACCATATATTTT,CASSPTVRGNTIYF
TRBJ1-2,TRBV5-5,TRBD1,TGTGCCAGCAGCTTTCGGACAGGGCACCCATCTCCTAGCTATGGCTACACCTTC,CASSFRTGHPSPSYGYTF
TRBJ1-2,TRBV2,TRBD1,TGTGCCAGCAGTGTAAGAGGGTCCTTCCTACAGGGGGTAATCCATGGCTACACCTTC,CASSVRGSFLQGVIHGYTF
TRBJ1-1,TRBV9,-,TGTGCCAGCAGCGTAGTCCTATCGACAGCGAACACTGAAGCTTTCTTT,CASSVVLSTANTEAFF
TRBJ2-5,TRBV4-1,TRBD2,TGCGCCAGCAGCCATCGCGGACTAGCGGGAGAAATACAAGAGACCCAGTACTTC,CASSHRGLAGEIQETQYF
TRBJ2-7,TRBV30,TRBD2,TGTGCCTGGAGTCCATCCCCGGGAGGACCCTACGAGCAGTACTTC,CAWSPSPGGPYEQYF
TRBJ2-7,TRBV6-1,TRBD2,TGTGCCAGCAGTGAACTAGCGGGTTCCTACGAGCAGTACTTC,CASSELAGSYEQYF